These T cell receptor beta chains were read from a single sample in a study of brain T cells in children with intractable seizures. Method: immunoSEQ multiplex PCR; TCRdb's copy keeps in-frame clones and lacks some. The sample has 300,000 to 400,000 clones, approximately 93% seen once; the top ten hold about 5.8%. The input for sequencing was peripheral blood, taken more than 4 months after surgery. These receptors came from a boy in the first two years of life with tuberous sclerosis and intractable seizures. Both conserved end residues are part of each CDR3. The D gene is left open where the match is weak. Size values are once, few and many counts, or a class for expanded clones, and some rows have none.

clone_size: -
j_call: TRBJ2-5
v_call: TRBV4-2
d_call: -
cdr3_length: 14
cdr3_aa: CASSQDWGMETQYF
cdr3_nt: TGTGCCAGCAGCCAAGATTGGGGTATGGAGACCCAGTACTTC

clone_size: -
j_call: TRBJ2-7
v_call: TRBV18
d_call: TRBD1
cdr3_length: 14
cdr3_aa: CASSPTGEAYEQYF
cdr3_nt: TGTGCCAGCTCACCGACAGGGGAGGCCTACGAGCAGTACTTC

clone_size: -
j_call: TRBJ2-1
v_call: TRBV28
d_call: -
cdr3_length: 14
cdr3_aa: CASSFGLLYNEQFF
cdr3_nt: TGTGCCAGCAGTTTCGGACTATTATACAATGAGCAGTTCTTC

clone_size: -
j_call: TRBJ1-1
v_call: TRBV19
d_call: TRBD1
cdr3_length: 17
cdr3_aa: CASSADRGALPNTEAFF
cdr3_nt: TGTGCCAGTAGTGCGGACAGGGGGGCACTTCCGAACACTGAAGCTTTCTTT

clone_size: -
j_call: TRBJ2-7
v_call: TRBV19
d_call: -
cdr3_length: 14
cdr3_aa: CASRSPGEIYEQYF
cdr3_nt: TGTGCCAGTAGGTCTCCAGGGGAAATCTACGAGCAGTACTTC

clone_size: -
j_call: TRBJ2-1
v_call: TRBV3-1/TRBV3-2
d_call: -
cdr3_length: 12
cdr3_aa: CASSLTFGEQFF
cdr3_nt: TGTGCCAGCAGCCTTACCTTCGGGGAGCAGTTCTTC

clone_size: -
j_call: TRBJ1-1
v_call: TRBV13
d_call: -
cdr3_length: 14
cdr3_aa: CASSIGRLNTEAFF
cdr3_nt: TGTGCCAGCAGCATAGGACGGTTGAACACTGAAGCTTTCTTT

clone_size: -
j_call: TRBJ2-3
v_call: TRBV9
d_call: -
cdr3_length: 19
cdr3_aa: CASSVVGRGGRLAADTQYF
cdr3_nt: TGTGCCAGCAGCGTAGTCGGCAGGGGTGGACGACTAGCCGCAGATACGCAGTATTTT

clone_size: -
j_call: TRBJ1-6
v_call: TRBV2
d_call: TRBD1
cdr3_length: 17
cdr3_aa: CASSVNAGTASLGPLHF
cdr3_nt: TGTGCCAGCAGTGTAAATGCGGGGACAGCGTCTTTGGGGCCCCTCCACTTT

clone_size: -
j_call: TRBJ2-1
v_call: TRBV11-2
d_call: -
cdr3_length: 15
cdr3_aa: CASSFSISGYNEQFF
cdr3_nt: TGTGCCAGCAGCTTTTCAATTTCGGGCTACAATGAGCAGTTCTTC

clone_size: -
j_call: TRBJ1-2
v_call: TRBV7-6
d_call: TRBD1
cdr3_length: 18
cdr3_aa: CASSLRAIRRTGEDGYTF
cdr3_nt: TGTGCCAGCAGCCTGCGTGCGATACGACGGACAGGGGAGGATGGCTACACCTTC

clone_size: -
j_call: TRBJ2-1
v_call: TRBV4-1
d_call: TRBD2
cdr3_length: 16
cdr3_aa: CASSQDASGSYNEQFF
cdr3_nt: TGCGCCAGCAGCCAAGACGCTAGCGGCTCCTACAATGAGCAGTTCTTC

clone_size: -
j_call: TRBJ2-2
v_call: TRBV3-1/TRBV3-2
d_call: TRBD2
cdr3_length: 23
cdr3_aa: CASSQVRRAARRGATTNTGELFF
cdr3_nt: TGTGCCAGCAGCCAAGTTCGTCGCGCAGCCAGGCGGGGGGCAACGACGAACACCGGGGAGCTGTTTTTT

clone_size: once
j_call: TRBJ1-2
v_call: TRBV11-3
d_call: -
cdr3_length: 12
cdr3_aa: CASSSTGYGYTF
cdr3_nt: TGTGCCAGCAGCTCGACAGGTTATGGCTACACCTTC

clone_size: -
j_call: TRBJ1-3
v_call: TRBV4-2
d_call: -
cdr3_length: 12
cdr3_aa: CASWPGGNTIYF
cdr3_nt: TGTGCCAGCTGGCCAGGTGGAAACACCATATATTTT

clone_size: -
j_call: TRBJ1-3
v_call: TRBV14
d_call: -
cdr3_length: 15
cdr3_aa: CASSQDVRAGNTIYF
cdr3_nt: TGTGCCAGCAGCCAAGACGTGAGGGCCGGAAACACCATATATTTT

clone_size: -
j_call: TRBJ1-2
v_call: TRBV9
d_call: TRBD1
cdr3_length: 13
cdr3_aa: CASRQGADYGYTF
cdr3_nt: TGTGCCAGCAGACAGGGGGCGGACTATGGCTACACCTTC

clone_size: -
j_call: TRBJ2-5
v_call: TRBV1
d_call: -
cdr3_length: 14
cdr3_aa: CTSSPRQGEETQYF
cdr3_nt: TGCACCAGCAGCCCACGACAGGGCGAAGAGACCCAGTACTTC

clone_size: -
j_call: TRBJ1-5
v_call: TRBV7-9
d_call: -
cdr3_length: 13
cdr3_aa: CASSLEGAQPQHF
cdr3_nt: TGTGCCAGCAGCTTAGAGGGAGCTCAGCCCCAGCATTTT

clone_size: -
j_call: TRBJ2-7
v_call: TRBV21-1
d_call: -
cdr3_length: 16
cdr3_aa: CASSKARRGHSYEQYF
cdr3_nt: TGTGCCAGCAGCAAAGCGAGGAGGGGGCACTCCTACGAGCAGTACTTC

clone_size: once
j_call: TRBJ1-4
v_call: TRBV7-9
d_call: -
cdr3_length: 14
cdr3_aa: CASSFLAGHEKLFF
cdr3_nt: TGTGCCAGCAGCTTTTTGGCAGGACACGAAAAACTGTTTTTT

clone_size: -
j_call: TRBJ2-2
v_call: TRBV27
d_call: TRBD1
cdr3_length: 17
cdr3_aa: CASPLDRGRKRSGELFF
cdr3_nt: TGTGCCAGCCCCCTAGACAGGGGCAGGAAGCGATCCGGGGAGCTGTTTTTT

clone_size: -
j_call: TRBJ1-1
v_call: TRBV6-5
d_call: -
cdr3_length: 12
cdr3_aa: CASRAGGTEAFF
cdr3_nt: TGTGCCAGTCGAGCGGGGGGCACTGAAGCTTTCTTT

clone_size: -
j_call: TRBJ1-1
v_call: TRBV20-1
d_call: -
cdr3_length: 11
cdr3_aa: CRVGQNTEAFF
cdr3_nt: TGCAGAGTGGGGCAGAACACTGAAGCTTTCTTT

clone_size: once
j_call: TRBJ2-5
v_call: TRBV19
d_call: -
cdr3_length: 16
cdr3_aa: CASSIDRKVSQETQYF
cdr3_nt: TGTGCCAGTAGTATAGATAGGAAGGTTTCCCAAGAGACCCAGTACTTC

clone_size: -
j_call: TRBJ2-7
v_call: TRBV5-4
d_call: TRBD2
cdr3_length: 15
cdr3_aa: CASSSRGGGAKEQYF
cdr3_nt: TGTGCCAGCAGCTCCCGGGGCGGGGGGGCTAAGGAGCAGTACTTC

clone_size: -
j_call: TRBJ1-2
v_call: TRBV3-1/TRBV3-2
d_call: -
cdr3_length: 14
cdr3_aa: CASSQAAPGYGYTF
cdr3_nt: TGTGCCAGCAGCCAAGCGGCGCCGGGATATGGCTACACCTTC

clone_size: -
j_call: TRBJ2-7
v_call: TRBV4-1
d_call: TRBD2
cdr3_length: 15
cdr3_aa: CASSPIEREVYEQYF
cdr3_nt: TGCGCCAGCAGCCCTATCGAGCGGGAGGTCTACGAGCAGTACTTC

clone_size: few
j_call: TRBJ1-1
v_call: TRBV19
d_call: TRBD1
cdr3_length: 13
cdr3_aa: CASSMQGDTEAFF
cdr3_nt: TGTGCCAGTAGTATGCAGGGGGACACTGAAGCTTTCTTT

clone_size: -
j_call: TRBJ1-3
v_call: TRBV3-1/TRBV3-2
d_call: -
cdr3_length: 14
cdr3_aa: CASSQEGFRHTIYF
cdr3_nt: TGTGCCAGCAGCCAAGAGGGGTTTCGCCACACCATATATTTT

clone_size: -
j_call: TRBJ2-7
v_call: TRBV18
d_call: -
cdr3_length: 14
cdr3_aa: CASSPVGPSYEQYF
cdr3_nt: TGTGCCAGCTCACCAGTAGGGCCCTCCTACGAGCAGTACTTC

clone_size: medium-sized
j_call: TRBJ1-2
v_call: TRBV4-1
d_call: -
cdr3_length: 15
cdr3_aa: CASSPGTAANYGYTF
cdr3_nt: TGCGCCAGCAGCCCTGGGACCGCCGCTAACTATGGCTACACCTTC

clone_size: -
j_call: TRBJ2-7
v_call: TRBV24-1
d_call: TRBD1
cdr3_length: 13
cdr3_aa: CATSESGGDEQYF
cdr3_nt: TGTGCCACCAGTGAGTCAGGGGGCGACGAGCAGTACTTC

clone_size: -
j_call: TRBJ1-1
v_call: TRBV6-5
d_call: -
cdr3_length: 13
cdr3_aa: CASSLGRSTEAFF
cdr3_nt: TGTGCCAGCAGTTTAGGCAGGTCGACTGAAGCTTTCTTT

clone_size: -
j_call: TRBJ2-1
v_call: TRBV9
d_call: -
cdr3_length: 15
cdr3_aa: CASSVAGPEPHEQFF
cdr3_nt: TGTGCCAGCAGCGTAGCGGGCCCGGAGCCCCATGAGCAGTTCTTC

clone_size: once
j_call: TRBJ2-2
v_call: TRBV29-1
d_call: -
cdr3_length: 14
cdr3_aa: CSVEGGLRTGELFF
cdr3_nt: TGCAGCGTTGAAGGGGGACTCCGTACCGGGGAGCTGTTTTTT

clone_size: -
j_call: TRBJ1-3
v_call: TRBV5-1
d_call: TRBD1
cdr3_length: 15
cdr3_aa: CASRTGDFSGNTIYF
cdr3_nt: TGCGCCAGCAGAACAGGGGATTTCTCTGGAAACACCATATATTTT

clone_size: -
j_call: TRBJ1-4
v_call: TRBV19
d_call: -
cdr3_length: 15
cdr3_aa: CASSTVGATNEKLFF
cdr3_nt: TGTGCCAGTAGTACGGTCGGTGCAACTAATGAAAAACTGTTTTTT

clone_size: once
j_call: TRBJ2-4
v_call: TRBV12-3/TRBV12-4
d_call: TRBD2
cdr3_length: 13
cdr3_aa: CASTISLGLARVF
cdr3_nt: TGTGCCAGCACCATCTCGCTCGGACTAGCCAGGGTCTTC

clone_size: -
j_call: TRBJ2-1
v_call: TRBV6-5
d_call: -
cdr3_length: 16
cdr3_aa: CASSYFRLATLSEQFF
cdr3_nt: TGTGCCAGCAGTTACTTTCGGCTAGCGACTCTGAGTGAGCAGTTCTTC